The 31 T cell receptor beta chains in this list originate from one sample, sequenced in a study of shared clonotypes between healthy human individuals. Only in-frame clones appear in the TCRdb table, and some are missing; sequencing was by immunoSEQ multiplex PCR. Among around 1.9 million clones listed, under 95% were seen once. Naive CD8 cells lacked CD45RO, underwent positive selection for CCR7 and left out terminally differentiated effector memory CD45RA+ cells. Input material: naive CD8+ T cells from PBMCs. Receptors were obtained from a man aged 18 to 30 in good health. Some clones in this sample may be carry-over from other donors' samples.

This chain links TRBV5-6 with TRBJ2-7; D is unclear. The V end lost 2 bases, the J end lost 3 bases, and 9 bases lay between the germline ends. The CDR3 has 13 amino acids. The germline V gene encodes CDR1 SGHDT and CDR2 YYEEEE. The CDR3 region is CASSLRLDYEQYF. The DNA for the CDR3 is TGTGCCAGCAGCTTAAGGTTAGACTACGAGCAGTACTTC.

As concerns this clone: The sample carries other DNA sequences with the same CDR3. The CDR3 DNA sequence: TGTGCCAGCAGCTTAGGTGCTACCTACGAGCAGTACTTC. It yields the protein CASSLGATYEQYF. This chain connects TRBV7-2 to TRBJ2-7; no clear D gene. The CDR3 totals 13 residues. CDR1 SGHTA and CDR2 FQGNSA come from the germline V gene. V was shortened by 1 base and J by 2 bases, with 6 bases between the two germline ends.

This chain uses TRBV5-6 with TRBJ2-4; D ambiguous. The CDR3 has 14 amino acids. Germline CDR1 SGHDT, CDR2 YYEEEE. With 0 bases removed from V and 8 bases from J, the gap between germline ends came to 12 bases. CDR3 DNA sequence: TGTGCCAGCAGCTTGGGGGCTCAGCAGGACATTCAGTACTTC. Translation: CASSLGAQQDIQYF.

This clone showed up just a few times. This sequence joins TRBV27 and TRBJ2-7; 7 positions agree with TRBD1. Germline V gives CDR1 MNHEY, CDR2 SMNVEV (reference sequence). The CDR3 extends over 13 amino acids. With 6 bases clipped from V and 3 bases from J, the junction kept 5 bases outside the gene matches. Here the CDR3 reads CASRTGIGYEQYF. The CDR3 DNA is TGTGCCAGCAGGACAGGGATCGGCTACGAGCAGTACTTC.

CDR3 sequence: CASSRRAPDIQYF. The CDR3, as DNA: TGTGCCAGCAGCCGGCGAGCGCCGGACATTCAGTACTTC. The chain recombines TRBV11-2 with TRBJ2-4; D is unclear. Trimming took off 5 bases at V and 8 bases at J, with 13 bases between the two ends. Per the germline V gene, CDR1 is SGHAT and CDR2 is FQNNGV. The CDR3 is made up of 13 amino acids.

The rearrangement uses TRBV7-8 and TRBJ1-1; perhaps TRBD1 as D (5 bases). CDR3 length equals 15 residues. The V gene's germline CDR1 is SGHVS and CDR2 FQNEAQ. V shed 3 bases and J shed 4 bases, with 15 bases lying between them. Here the CDR3 DNA reads TGTGCCAGCAGCTTCGCGGGCCCGGGGCGCACTGAAGCTTTCTTT. Translating gives CASSFAGPGRTEAFF.

The CDR3 DNA is TGTGCCAGCAGCGACCAGGCTGTTCTATACGAGCAGTACTTC. Amino acids: CASSDQAVLYEQYF. The chain joins TRBV7-9 to TRBJ2-7, with D uncertain. The CDR3 is 14 residues long. Trimming cost V 5 bases and J 4 bases, with 15 bases left between them. Germline V CDR1 and CDR2: SEHNR, FQNEAQ (reference sequence).

The chain employs TRBV7-7 and TRBJ1-2; the match to TRBD1 covers 9 bases. With 5 bases clipped from V and 4 bases from J, the junction kept 8 bases outside the gene matches. Germline V gene sequence: CDR1 SSHAT, CDR2 FNYEAQ (reference sequence). CDR3 length equals 15 residues. Here the CDR3 reads CASSPQQGAVYGYTF. The CDR3 DNA is TGTGCCAGCAGCCCTCAACAGGGGGCAGTCTATGGCTACACCTTC.

The chain has TRBV2 and TRBJ1-5; 9 positions agree with TRBD1. The CDR3 runs 16 residues. The junction had 2 bases not matched to a gene; V was cut back by 2 bases and J by 0 bases. Germline CDR1 is SNHLY and CDR2 is FYNNEI. CDR3 in DNA: TGTGCCAGCAGTGAACGGGGACAGGGTAGCAATCAGCCCCAGCATTTT. Translated: CASSERGQGSNQPQHF.

This sequence joins TRBV6-5 and TRBJ2-7; D is perhaps TRBD1 (6 bases). Trimming took 6 bases from V and 6 from J, leaving 12 bases between them. The CDR3 is 12 residues long. Per the germline V gene, CDR1 is MNHEY and CDR2 is SVGAGI. The CDR3 DNA reads as TGTGCCAGCAGCTACCACAGGGTCGAGCAGTACTTC. Translating it yields CASSYHRVEQYF.

The V gene is TRBV7-9, the J gene TRBJ2-7; D possibly uses TRBD1 or TRBD2 (6 bases each). This CDR3 region has 16 residues. The V and J ends lost 5 bases and 0 bases respectively, with 17 bases between them. CDR1 and CDR2 (germline): SEHNR, FQNEAQ (reference sequence). CDR3: CASSPLRGRHSYEQYF. CDR3 DNA sequence: TGTGCCAGCAGCCCTCTGAGGGGGAGGCACTCCTACGAGCAGTACTTC.

The V gene is TRBV7-7, the J gene TRBJ2-1; weak D call: TRBD2 (5 bases). CDR3 length: 13 amino acids. From germline, CDR1 is SSHAT and CDR2 FNYEAQ (reference sequence). Trimming left V 2 bases short and J 9 bases short, with 11 bases between. The CDR3 region has the DNA TGTGCCAGCAGCTTAAGTATCGGAGGTGAGCAGTTCTTC. Translating gives CASSLSIGGEQFF.

This chain uses TRBV2 with TRBJ2-2, with 10 bases matching TRBD1. The CDR3 spans 15 residues. V shed 4 bases and J 4 bases; nucleotides not matched to a gene: 3. Per the germline V gene, CDR1 is SNHLY and CDR2 is FYNNEI. Here the CDR3 reads CASSAGQGTTGELFF. CDR3 sequence (DNA): TGTGCCAGCAGTGCGGGACAGGGGACCACCGGGGAGCTGTTTTTT.

The chain joins TRBV9 to TRBJ2-6; D gene ambiguous. The CDR3 sequence is 15 residues long. The germline CDR1 and CDR2 sequences are SGDLS and YYNGEE. Trimming cost V 0 bases and J 0 bases, with 4 bases left between them. CDR3 sequence reads: CASSVDISGANVLTF. Here the CDR3 DNA reads TGTGCCAGCAGCGTAGACATCTCTGGGGCCAACGTCCTGACTTTC.

In the case of this clone: The junction and the germline gene differ at one end; a read error may be behind it. The V gene is TRBV4-1, the J gene TRBJ2-1; 10 nucleotides align to TRBD2. CDR1 is MGHRA, CDR2 YSYEKL, per germline. This CDR3 contains 14 residues. This CDR3 is CASTQLAGHNEQFF. CDR3 in DNA: TGCGCCAGCACCCAACTAGCGGGGCACAATGAGCAGTTCTTC.

The chain carries TRBV28 and TRBJ2-2, with 9 bases matching TRBD1. CDR3 length: 14 residues. V lost 7 bases to trimming and J lost 5 bases; unmatched junction nucleotides: 5. The V gene's germline CDR1 is MDHEN and CDR2 SYDVKM. CDR3 DNA sequence: TGTGCCAGCAATCTGGACAGGGGTACCGGGGAGCTGTTTTTT. As protein: CASNLDRGTGELFF.

This rearrangement joins TRBV7-9 to TRBJ1-5; D gene unclear. The V end lost 4 bases, the J end lost 1 base, and 11 bases lay between the germline ends. CDR1 and CDR2 from the germline V gene are SEHNR and FQNEAQ (reference sequence). The CDR3 loop spans 15 amino acids. The CDR3 region is CASSYGRESNQPQHF. For the CDR3, the DNA is TGTGCCAGCAGCTATGGACGGGAAAGCAATCAGCCCCAGCATTTT.

The V and J genes are TRBV7-8 and TRBJ1-1; no clear D gene. Germline CDR1 is SGHVS and CDR2 is FQNEAQ. The CDR3 is 14 amino acids. V was clipped by 5 bases and J by 1 base, with 11 bases between them. The CDR3 nucleotides are TGTGCCAGCAGCCTCCTAGCTTCGAACACTGAAGCTTTCTTT. Translating gives CASSLLASNTEAFF.

The chain has TRBV28 and TRBJ2-7, with D possibly being TRBD2 (6 bases). CDR1 is MDHEN, CDR2 SYDVKM, per germline. This CDR3 contains 12 residues. The V gene lost 6 bases and the J gene lost 7 bases, with 13 bases spanning the gap. CDR3 DNA: TGTGCCAGCAGCTATCTAGGGAGGGAGCAGTACTTC. This gives the protein CASSYLGREQYF.

The chain recombines TRBV19 with TRBJ2-1; D is unclear. Germline V CDR1 and CDR2: LNHDA, SQIVND (reference sequence). This CDR3 is built from 14 residues. Trimming shortened V by 5 bases and J by 6 bases, and 14 bases separated the two germline ends. The CDR3 DNA reads TGTGCCAGTAGTGGTCTGTGGGTTTCCAATGAGCAGTTCTTC. Its protein is CASSGLWVSNEQFF.

V usage is TRBV5-1 and J usage is TRBJ2-1; 14 positions match TRBD2. Germline CDR1 reads SGHRS; CDR2 reads YFSETQ. This CDR3 spans 16 amino acids. The junction had 6 bases not matched to a gene; V was cut back by 7 bases and J by 3 bases. The CDR3 protein is CASSGLAGGNYNEQFF. Written as DNA, the CDR3 is TGCGCCAGCTCAGGACTAGCGGGAGGAAACTACAATGAGCAGTTCTTC.

The chain recombines TRBV28 with TRBJ2-7; D could derive from TRBD1 or TRBD2 (5 bases each). V lost 4 bases to trimming and J lost 0 bases, with 13 bases between them. Germline CDR1 reads MDHEN; CDR2 reads SYDVKM. The CDR3 runs to 15 residues. The CDR3 nucleotides read TGTGCCAGCAGTTCGCGACAGCGGCGCTCCTACGAGCAGTACTTC. As protein: CASSSRQRRSYEQYF. The full variable domain, with the rest looked up from reference TRBV28 and TRBJ2-7, is DVKVTQSSRYLVKRTGEKVFLECVQDMDHENMFWYRQDPGLGLRLIYFSYDVKMKEKGDIPEGYSVSREKKERFSLILESASTNQTSMYLCASSSRQRRSYEQYFGPGTRLTVT.

This chain links TRBV5-6 with TRBJ2-5, with 10 positions matching TRBD2. Germline V gene sequence: CDR1 SGHDT, CDR2 YYEEEE. V dropped 4 bases and J dropped 4; count of bases not matched to a gene: 7. The CDR3 has 15 residues. The CDR3 DNA reads TGTGCCAGCAGCCTTCTAGCGGGAGTGGGAGAGACCCAGTACTTC. Its translation is CASSLLAGVGETQYF. Full variable domain (remainder filled in from reference TRBV5-6 and TRBJ2-5): DAGVTQSPTHLIKTRGQQVTLRCSPKSGHDTVSWYQQALGQGPQFIFQYYEEEERQRGNFPDRFSGHQFPNYSSELNVNALLLGDSALYLCASSLLAGVGETQYFGPGTRLLVL.

The chain joins TRBV19 to TRBJ2-7, with a possible D match to TRBD1 (6 bases). Trimming shortened V by 6 bases and J by 6 bases, and 9 bases separated the two germline ends. Germline values: CDR1 LNHDA, CDR2 SQIVND (reference sequence). This CDR3 spans 11 amino acids. The CDR3 nucleotides are TGTGCCAGTAGACAGGGTCCCGAGCAGTACTTC. The encoded protein is CASRQGPEQYF.

This clone occurred a few times. The CDR3 DNA sequence: TGCAGCGTTCGTGACGGATTCTATGGCTACACCTTC. It yields the protein CSVRDGFYGYTF. The chain combines TRBV29-1 with TRBJ1-2, with no clear D. The germline V and J ends were trimmed by 5 bases and 4 bases, with 11 bases remaining between them. Germline V gene lookup returns CDR1 SQVTM and CDR2 ANQGSEA. This CDR3 has 12 amino acids.

This chain joins TRBV7-3 and TRBJ2-3; 12 nucleotides match TRBD1. CDR3 length: 16 amino acids. Germline loops: CDR1 SGHTA, CDR2 FQGTGA. Trimming removed 2 bases from V and 5 bases from J; junction bases left unmatched: 5. The DNA for the CDR3 is TGTGCCAGCAGCTTAGTCGGGACAGGGGGCCGAGATACGCAGTATTTT. Its translation is CASSLVGTGGRDTQYF.

This clone was picked up one time. The sample contains more than one DNA sequence encoding this CDR3. This rearrangement joins TRBV5-6 to TRBJ1-5; no definite D call. There are 13 residues in the CDR3. V shed 1 base and J shed 7 bases, with 9 bases lying between them. Germline V gene data show CDR1 as SGHDT and CDR2 as YYEEEE. In DNA, the CDR3 is TGTGCCAGCAGCTTGTCGGTGGGACAGCCCCAGCATTTT. This gives the protein CASSLSVGQPQHF.

Here the CDR3 DNA reads TGTGCCAGCCACCCAGGGAACTCTCTTCGGAAGGGGGCCTACGAGCAGTACTTC. The encoded protein is CASHPGNSLRKGAYEQYF. The V and J genes are TRBV28 and TRBJ2-7; D possibly corresponds to TRBD1 (6 bases). CDR3 length equals 18 residues. In germline, CDR1 is MDHEN, CDR2 SYDVKM. V was cut by 8 bases and J by 2 bases, with 28 bases left in between.

J is TRBJ1-1 and V is TRBV29-1; tentatively, D is TRBD1 (5 bases). This CDR3 has 12 residues. Trimming removed 6 bases from V and 6 bases from J, with 14 bases in between. Germline V CDR1 and CDR2: SQVTM, ANQGSEA. The chain's CDR3 is CSVVDSLPEAFF. DNA for the CDR3: TGCAGCGTGGTCGACAGCTTGCCTGAAGCTTTCTTT. Full variable domain (missing parts from reference TRBV29-1 and TRBJ1-1): SAVISQKPSRDICQRGTSLTIQCQVDSQVTMMFWYRQQPGQSLTLIATANQGSEATYESGFVIDKFPISRPNLTFSTLTVSNMSPEDSSIYLCSVVDSLPEAFFGQGTRLTVV.

The chain combines TRBV7-3 with TRBJ2-3; 16 bases fit TRBD2. The CDR3 totals 16 residues. The junction had 4 bases not matched to a gene; V was cut back by 0 bases and J by 10 bases. CDR1 and CDR2 (germline): SGHTA, FQGTGA. The CDR3 loop is CASSLTPGLAGGAQYF. CDR3 DNA sequence: TGTGCCAGCAGCTTAACGCCGGGACTAGCGGGAGGGGCGCAGTATTTT.

The rearrangement uses TRBV7-8 and TRBJ1-4, with 7 bases identical to TRBD1. CDR1 and CDR2 from the germline V gene are SGHVS and FQNEAQ. V was clipped by 0 bases and J by 5 bases; unmatched bases: 9. The CDR3 runs to 17 residues. CDR3 nucleotides: TGTGCCAGCAGCTTAGCGCTTGCGGGGACAGAAAATGAAAAACTGTTTTTT. Protein sequence: CASSLALAGTENEKLFF.